This entry is about one TCR beta chain. The antigen is not known. These data originate in a study of T cell responses to AZD1222 COVID-19 vaccine. TCRdb's copy holds only in-frame clones and misses some; the assay was immunoSEQ multiplex PCR. The repertoire holds around 63,000 clones, with 85% as singletons. The study's findings and limits: Nearly half of the spike-specific TCRs reportedly recognize variant regions that carry no mutations. Clonal diversity was possibly underestimated; the donors were predominantly white British and more often female.

This CDR3 is 11 amino acids long. CDR1 is LNHDA and CDR2 is SQIVND in the germline V gene (reference sequence). Trimming stripped 9 bases from V and 4 bases from J, with 8 bases between. The receptor was derived from an adult in good health. V usage is TRBV19 and J usage is TRBJ2-3, with D unresolved. The sequencing used peripheral blood, collected on day 0 of AZD1222 vaccination. DNA for the CDR3: TGTGCCAGCCGGGCTCCAGATACGCAGTATTTT. It specifies CASRAPDTQYF.